This T cell receptor (beta chain) derives from a study of T cell changes during pregnancy in multiple sclerosis. The data were produced by immunoSEQ multiplex PCR, yet TCRdb's version contains in-frame clones alone and is incomplete. The data contain 70,000 to 80,000 clones, 90% to 95% of them singletons. This CDR3 is 14 amino acids long. The germline V gene encodes CDR1 SGHRS and CDR2 YFSETQ. Trimming cost V 0 bases and J 13 bases; bases outside gene matches: 8. Remarks on this clone: The identical CDR3 is also encoded by other nucleotide sequences in the sample.

This receptor was taken from a female donor with multiple sclerosis, enrolled in a pregnancy study. Sequences were derived from CD4+ T cells from peripheral blood mononuclear cells, sampled before pregnancy. The chain is built from TRBV5-1 and TRBJ2-1; 9 positions match TRBD2. The CDR3 coding sequence is TGCGCCAGCAGCTTGGCTGGGTCAGCGGGGGGTCAGTTCTTC. It is translated as CASSLAGSAGGQFF.